This T cell receptor beta chain was retrieved from a study of cytomegalovirus exposure and HLA in healthy donors. The PCR was carried out with 60 Vbeta primers and 13 Jbeta primers. Sequencing was performed with immunoSEQ multiplex PCR; in TCRdb, only in-frame clones are kept and a portion is missing. The data hold around 100,000 clones, with less than 80% observed a single time. Germline V CDR1 and CDR2: MNHNS, SASEGT. The ends lost 2 bases at V and 5 bases at J; junction bases unmatched: 18. The length of the CDR3 is 19 residues. This clonotype originated in a man younger than 40 in good health and CMV-seropositive. This rearrangement joins TRBV6-1 to TRBJ2-5, with 9 bases identical to TRBD1. The sample taken for sequencing was PBMCs. The DNA of the CDR3 is TGTGCCAGCAGTGAAAGACGGCCCCCGGGACAGGGAGGTGAGGAGACCCAGTACTTC. Its protein product is CASSERRPPGQGGEETQYF.